The subject of this entry is one TCR beta chain. No antigen is known for it. The J segment lost 7 bases and the V segment lost 10 bases, leaving 14 bases of the junction unmatched. CDR3 length: 15 residues. CDR1 and CDR2 (germline): MNHNS, SASEGT. This entry is derived from a study of PD-1 blockade in mismatch repair-deficient tumors. In the study overall: Enrolled about 2012-2016, patients had progressing, pretreated mismatch repair-deficient cancers of about a dozen types.

Findings and limits, study-wide: Rapid post-treatment expansion, then contraction, generally preceding radiologic response, marked tumor-resident clones.

Using immunoSEQ multiplex PCR, the repertoire was profiled, and TCRdb retains in-frame clones only, with some absent. The table includes roughly 50,000 clones, around 82% detected once. PCR or immunohistochemistry showed mismatch repair deficiency in every enrolled patient. The chain employs TRBV6-1 and TRBJ2-2, with 8 positions matching TRBD1. Specimen: peripheral blood, collected 4 weeks after starting pembrolizumab. This TCR was sampled from an adult with mismatch repair-deficient cancer. In DNA, the CDR3 is TGTGCCACCCTGGAGGGCAGGGGGCGCGGCGGGGAGCTGTTTTTT. Its protein product is CATLEGRGRGGELFF.